One T cell receptor beta chain is described in this entry. This sample is drawn from a study of T cell responses to AZD1222 COVID-19 vaccine. This CDR3 comprises 13 residues. Germline CDR1 and CDR2: SGHVS and FNYEAQ. The V end was cut by 7 bases, the J end by 7 bases, with 13 bases between. Generated by immunoSEQ multiplex PCR, the TCRdb table keeps only in-frame clones and is missing some. The table has roughly 150,000 clones, 88% seen once; the top ten hold 3% to 3.5%. The clonotype comes from an adult in good health. This sample comprised peripheral blood, obtained on day 0 of MenACWY control vaccination. This chain links TRBV7-6 with TRBJ2-2; D unresolved. CDR3 sequence (DNA): TGTGCCAGCACCCCTTGGGTCGGCGGGGAGCTGTTTTTT. It translates to CASTPWVGGELFF.